The rows below give T cell receptor beta chains drawn from one sample of a study of shared clonotypes between healthy human individuals. Produced via immunoSEQ multiplex PCR; TCRdb's table is partial and in-frame only. The table has millions of clones, about 92% seen once; the top ten hold roughly 1.8%. The specimen was naive CD8+ T cells from PBMCs. Receptors originate from a man between 18 and 29 years old in good health. Some clones in this sample may be carry-over from other donors' samples. Each CDR3 is given with its conserved first and last residue. A D gene is named only where the DNA matches it firmly. The size entry is marked missing in some rows and otherwise reads once, few, many or a size class.

V gene,clone size,CDR3 length,J gene,D gene,CDR3 DNA,CDR3 protein
TRBV25-1,NA,13,TRBJ1-1,NA,TGTGCCAGCAGTGAGAACTGGGGGACTGAAGCTTTCTTT,CASSENWGTEAFF
TRBV28,NA,14,TRBJ1-6,TRBD1,TGTGCCAGCAGTTTTGGGACAGAGAATTCACCCCTCCACTTT,CASSFGTENSPLHF
TRBV4-1,NA,16,TRBJ2-1,TRBD2,TGCGCCAGCAGCCAAAGGACTAGCAGAAACTACAATGAGCAGTTCTTC,CASSQRTSRNYNEQFF
TRBV6-5,NA,14,TRBJ1-5,TRBD1,TGTGCCAGCAGTACTGGGACAGGCCGCCAGCCCCAGCATTTT,CASSTGTGRQPQHF
TRBV19,NA,14,TRBJ1-1,TRBD1,TGTGCCAGTAGTGGACTCAGGGGGCAGGATGAAGCTTTCTTT,CASSGLRGQDEAFF
TRBV28,NA,18,TRBJ2-1,NA,TGTGCCAGCAGTTTACTTCTGGACACGAATACATTCTACAATGAGCAGTTCTTC,CASSLLLDTNTFYNEQFF
TRBV27,NA,14,TRBJ1-3,TRBD1,TGTGCCAACAGAAAGGCAGGGGGCGAAAACACCATATATTTT,CANRKAGGENTIYF
TRBV6-5,NA,16,TRBJ2-7,NA,TGTGCCAGCAGTTACCAGAGCGGGACACCAAGCTACGAGCAGTACTTC,CASSYQSGTPSYEQYF
TRBV28,once,17,TRBJ2-2,NA,TGTGCCAGCAGTTTATCCCCCAGCAGCGCGAACACCGGGGAGCTGTTTTTT,CASSLSPSSANTGELFF
TRBV7-9,NA,14,TRBJ1-1,TRBD1,TGTGCCAGCAGCTTAATCACAGGGGACCCTGAAGCTTTCTTT,CASSLITGDPEAFF
TRBV19,NA,15,TRBJ2-2,NA,TGTGCCAGTAGTGCTAGACAGGTTGGGACCGGGGAGCTGTTTTTT,CASSARQVGTGELFF
TRBV5-8,NA,12,TRBJ2-1,NA,TGTGCCAGCAGCACGGGGCGCTTCGAGCAGTTCTTC,CASSTGRFEQFF
TRBV9,NA,17,TRBJ2-2,TRBD1,TGTGCCAGCAGCGGGACAGGGAGCGTTCAGGACACCGGGGAGCTGTTTTTT,CASSGTGSVQDTGELFF
TRBV19,NA,12,TRBJ2-1,NA,TGTGCCAGTAGTTGGCGAAACAATGAGCAGTTCTTC,CASSWRNNEQFF
TRBV6-5,NA,13,TRBJ2-1,NA,TGTGCCAGCAGTGCGGGTCTCTACAATGAGCAGTTCTTC,CASSAGLYNEQFF
TRBV7-9,NA,11,TRBJ2-1,NA,TGTGCCAGCAGCTTAAAGAATGAGCAGTTCTTC,CASSLKNEQFF
TRBV4-2,NA,19,TRBJ2-1,TRBD2,TGTGCCAGCAGCCAGCCGGGACTAGCGGGAGGGCCAAGGTCCAATGAGCAGTTCTTC,CASSQPGLAGGPRSNEQFF
TRBV7-2,once,15,TRBJ1-2,NA,TGTGCCAGCGCCCCGATCGGGGGAGACCTATATGGCTACACCTTC,CASAPIGGDLYGYTF
TRBV14,NA,15,TRBJ2-2,TRBD1,TGTGCCAGCAGCCTGTGGAGACAGGGAACCGGGGAGCTGTTTTTT,CASSLWRQGTGELFF
TRBV28,NA,14,TRBJ1-1,NA,TGTGCCAGCGGGCCAGGGGCTACGAACACTGAAGCTTTCTTT,CASGPGATNTEAFF
TRBV11-3,NA,14,TRBJ2-7,NA,TGTGCCAGCAGCCAGTCGGGCAGGGGCTACGAGCAGTACTTC,CASSQSGRGYEQYF
TRBV28,NA,14,TRBJ2-5,NA,TGTGCCAGCAGTTTATTAGCACGGCAAGAGACCCAGTACTTC,CASSLLARQETQYF
TRBV19,NA,17,TRBJ1-1,NA,TGTGCCAGTACCAAAACCCCCGGGACCGAGTCGGGCACTGAAGCTTTCTTT,CASTKTPGTESGTEAFF
TRBV11-2,once,17,TRBJ2-1,TRBD2,TGTGCCAGCAGGACCCCCGTAGCGGGGGTCTCCTACAATGAGCAGTTCTTC,CASRTPVAGVSYNEQFF
TRBV15,NA,14,TRBJ2-1,NA,TGTGCCACCAGCACCAAGACCACCTACAATGAGCAGTTCTTC,CATSTKTTYNEQFF
TRBV7-6,NA,14,TRBJ2-7,TRBD2,TGTGCCAGCAGCCCCTTAGCGGGGCCGTTAGAGCAGTACTTC,CASSPLAGPLEQYF
TRBV25-1,NA,13,TRBJ2-3,NA,TGTGCCAGCAGTACAGGCTCGGCAGATACGCAGTATTTT,CASSTGSADTQYF
TRBV6-5,NA,12,TRBJ2-4,TRBD2,TGTGCCAGCACCGGGAGGGGTGACATTCAGTACTTC,CASTGRGDIQYF
TRBV7-9,NA,15,TRBJ2-7,TRBD2,TGTGCCAGCAGCTTAGGCGCCGGGAGGGAGTACGAGCAGTACTTC,CASSLGAGREYEQYF
TRBV30,NA,15,TRBJ1-1,NA,TGTGCCTGGAGTGTTGAAGTTCGTTGGACCCCTGAAGCTTTCTTT,CAWSVEVRWTPEAFF
TRBV5-4,NA,11,TRBJ1-2,NA,TGTGCCAGCAGCGAGGGCCAGGGCTACACCTTC,CASSEGQGYTF
TRBV5-1,NA,13,TRBJ1-1,NA,TGCGCCAGCAGCCCCCAGGTGGGGCACAAAGCTTTCTTT,CASSPQVGHKAFF
TRBV7-9,NA,16,TRBJ2-3,NA,TGTGCCAGCAGCTTAGAAGTACGGCCTAGCACAGATACGCAGTATTTT,CASSLEVRPSTDTQYF
TRBV9,NA,15,TRBJ2-7,TRBD1,TGTGCCAGCAGCCCGCTGGACAGGGGGCTCTACGAGCAGTACTTC,CASSPLDRGLYEQYF
TRBV29-1,NA,12,TRBJ2-2,NA,TGCAGCGTTCTCAGGAACACCGGGGAGCTGTTTTTT,CSVLRNTGELFF
TRBV5-8,once,14,TRBJ1-2,NA,TGTGCCAGCAGCCTTACTTATTACAGGGATGGCTACACCTTC,CASSLTYYRDGYTF
TRBV9,NA,16,TRBJ2-3,TRBD2,TGTGCCAGCAGCGTAGGGCGTTGGGAGGGGACAGATACGCAGTATTTT,CASSVGRWEGTDTQYF
TRBV27,once,15,TRBJ2-5,TRBD2,TGTGCCAGCAGTTTAAGGCGGGGGTTTTGGGAGACCCAGTACTTC,CASSLRRGFWETQYF
TRBV28,once,15,TRBJ2-1,NA,TGTGCCAGCAGTTTATGGGGGTTCCCCCAACCTGAGCAGTTCTTC,CASSLWGFPQPEQFF
TRBV19,once,15,TRBJ2-7,NA,TGTGCCAGTAGTATTATGGGCCAAGGAGCCGGCGAGCAGTACTTC,CASSIMGQGAGEQYF
TRBV9,NA,15,TRBJ2-3,TRBD1,TGTGCCAGCAGTCTAGGACAGGGCGGCACAGATACGCAGTATTTT,CASSLGQGGTDTQYF
TRBV9,NA,12,TRBJ1-5,NA,TGTGCCAGCGGACAGACCAATCAGCCCCAGCATTTT,CASGQTNQPQHF
TRBV7-2,NA,17,TRBJ2-7,TRBD2,TGTGCCAGCAGCTTAGCTGCTGACGGGACTAGCGGTTACGAGCAGTACTTC,CASSLAADGTSGYEQYF
TRBV10-1,NA,15,TRBJ1-2,NA,TGCGCCAGCAGTGAGTCGACAGATAATATCTATGGCTACACCTTC,CASSESTDNIYGYTF
TRBV11-2,NA,14,TRBJ2-7,NA,TGTGCCAGCAGCCACTACGACGGGAGATACGAGCAGTACTTC,CASSHYDGRYEQYF
TRBV5-1,NA,14,TRBJ1-2,NA,TGCGCCAGCAGCTTGGACTTATCGGGGTATGGCTACACCTTC,CASSLDLSGYGYTF
TRBV6-6,NA,14,TRBJ2-7,NA,TGTGCCAGCAGTTACGAGGGACCCATCTACGAGCAGTACTTC,CASSYEGPIYEQYF
TRBV27,once,14,TRBJ1-2,NA,TGTGCCAGCAGTTTATTGGGTGGGGGCCATGGCTACACCTTC,CASSLLGGGHGYTF
TRBV7-9,NA,16,TRBJ1-1,TRBD1,TGTGCCAGCAGCCGGAGACAGGGGTCGGGGGACACTGAAGCTTTCTTT,CASSRRQGSGDTEAFF
TRBV11-1,NA,16,TRBJ1-3,NA,TGTGCCAGCAGCCCGACGACACCGAACTCTGGAAACACCATATATTTT,CASSPTTPNSGNTIYF
TRBV10-3,NA,11,TRBJ2-5,NA,TGTGCCATCAGTGAAGTAGAGACCCAGTACTTC,CAISEVETQYF
TRBV10-2,NA,14,TRBJ1-1,NA,TGCGCCAGCAGTGCCAAATGGGGATACACTGAAGCTTTCTTT,CASSAKWGYTEAFF
TRBV10-2,NA,13,TRBJ1-1,NA,TGCGCCAGCAGTGCGGGAATGAACACTGAAGCTTTCTTT,CASSAGMNTEAFF
TRBV29-1,NA,15,TRBJ2-3,NA,TGCAGCGTTGAGGGGGAGGACGTACAGGCAGATACGCAGTATTTT,CSVEGEDVQADTQYF
TRBV7-3,NA,15,TRBJ2-1,NA,TGTGCCAGCAGCTTACTCGACGAGGGTTACAATGAGCAGTTCTTC,CASSLLDEGYNEQFF
TRBV7-2,NA,15,TRBJ2-5,TRBD1,TGTGCCAGCAGCGGGTGGACAGGGTTCCCAGAGACCCAGTACTTC,CASSGWTGFPETQYF
TRBV10-3,NA,16,TRBJ2-5,NA,TGTGCCATCAGTGAGGAAGGGGTGAACAGCGAAGAGACCCAGTACTTC,CAISEEGVNSEETQYF
TRBV30,NA,15,TRBJ2-7,TRBD2,TGTGCCTGGAGTGTCTGGACTAGCGGGACCTACGAGCAGTACTTC,CAWSVWTSGTYEQYF
TRBV27,NA,13,TRBJ1-5,NA,TGTGCCAGCAGTTGGGGGTCGGGTCAGCCCCAGCATTTT,CASSWGSGQPQHF